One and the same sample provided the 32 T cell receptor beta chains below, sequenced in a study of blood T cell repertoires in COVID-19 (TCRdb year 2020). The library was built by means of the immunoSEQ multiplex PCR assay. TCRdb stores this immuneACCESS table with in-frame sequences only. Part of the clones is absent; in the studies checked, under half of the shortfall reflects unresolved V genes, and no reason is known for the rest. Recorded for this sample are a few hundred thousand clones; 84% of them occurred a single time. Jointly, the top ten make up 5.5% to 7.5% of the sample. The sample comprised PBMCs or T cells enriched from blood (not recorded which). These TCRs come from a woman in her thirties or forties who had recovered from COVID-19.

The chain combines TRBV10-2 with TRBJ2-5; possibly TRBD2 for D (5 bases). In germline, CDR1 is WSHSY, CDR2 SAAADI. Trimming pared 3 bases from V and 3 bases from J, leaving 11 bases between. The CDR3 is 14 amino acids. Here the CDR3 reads CASSDLRREETQYF. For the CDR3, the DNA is TGCGCCAGCAGTGACTTAAGGCGGGAAGAGACCCAGTACTTC.

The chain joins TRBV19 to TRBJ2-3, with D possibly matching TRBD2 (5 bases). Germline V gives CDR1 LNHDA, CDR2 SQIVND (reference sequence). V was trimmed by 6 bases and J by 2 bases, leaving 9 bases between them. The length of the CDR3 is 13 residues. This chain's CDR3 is CASRAEVTDTQYF. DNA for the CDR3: TGTGCCAGTAGAGCGGAAGTCACAGATACGCAGTATTTT.

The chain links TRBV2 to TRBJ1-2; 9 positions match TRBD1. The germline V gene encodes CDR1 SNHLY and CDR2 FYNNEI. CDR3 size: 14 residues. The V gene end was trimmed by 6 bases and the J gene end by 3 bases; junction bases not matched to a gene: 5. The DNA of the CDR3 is TGTGCCAGCAGCCTGGGACAGGGTGACTATGGCTACACCTTC. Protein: CASSLGQGDYGYTF. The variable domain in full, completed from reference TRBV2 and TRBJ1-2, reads EPEVTQTPSHQVTQMGQEVILRCVPISNHLYFYWYRQILGQKVEFLVSFYNNEISEKSEIFDDQFSVERPDGSNFTLKIRSTKLEDSAMYFCASSLGQGDYGYTFGSGTRLTVV.

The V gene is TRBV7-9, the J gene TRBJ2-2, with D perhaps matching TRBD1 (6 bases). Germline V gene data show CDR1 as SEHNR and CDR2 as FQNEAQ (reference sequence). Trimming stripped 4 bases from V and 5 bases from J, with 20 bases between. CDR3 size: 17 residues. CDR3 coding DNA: TGTGCCAGCAGCTCGGAGGACAGTGGATGGGGAACCGGGGAGCTGTTTTTT. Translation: CASSSEDSGWGTGELFF.

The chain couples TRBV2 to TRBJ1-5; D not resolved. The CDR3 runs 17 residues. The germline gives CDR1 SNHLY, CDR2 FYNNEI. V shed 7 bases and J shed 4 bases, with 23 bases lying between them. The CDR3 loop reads CASNVGPGEWENQPQHF. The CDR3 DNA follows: TGTGCCAGCAACGTGGGTCCGGGAGAGTGGGAAAATCAGCCCCAGCATTTT. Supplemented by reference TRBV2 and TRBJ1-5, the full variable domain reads EPEVTQTPSHQVTQMGQEVILRCVPISNHLYFYWYRQILGQKVEFLVSFYNNEISEKSEIFDDQFSVERPDGSNFTLKIRSTKLEDSAMYFCASNVGPGEWENQPQHFGDGTRLSIL.

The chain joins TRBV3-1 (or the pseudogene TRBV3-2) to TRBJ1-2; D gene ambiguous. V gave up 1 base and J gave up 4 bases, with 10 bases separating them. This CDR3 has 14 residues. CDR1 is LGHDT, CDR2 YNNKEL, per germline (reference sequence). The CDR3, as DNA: TGTGCCAGCAGCCAAGTAACGGGGATCTATGGCTACACCTTC. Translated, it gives CASSQVTGIYGYTF.

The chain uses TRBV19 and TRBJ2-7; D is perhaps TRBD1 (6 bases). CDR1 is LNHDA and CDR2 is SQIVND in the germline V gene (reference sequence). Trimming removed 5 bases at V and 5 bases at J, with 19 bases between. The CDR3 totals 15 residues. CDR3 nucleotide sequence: TGTGCCAGTAGTGTGGGGGCGCGGGTTGGAAACGAGCAGTACTTC. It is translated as CASSVGARVGNEQYF.

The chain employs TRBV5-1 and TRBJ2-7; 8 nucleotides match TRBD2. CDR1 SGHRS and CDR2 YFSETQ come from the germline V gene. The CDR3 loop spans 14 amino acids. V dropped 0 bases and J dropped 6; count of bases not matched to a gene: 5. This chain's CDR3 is CASSLEGSGIEQYF. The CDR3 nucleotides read TGCGCCAGCAGCTTGGAGGGTAGCGGGATCGAGCAGTACTTC. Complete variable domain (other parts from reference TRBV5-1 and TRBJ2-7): KAGVTQTPRYLIKTRGQQVTLSCSPISGHRSVSWYQQTPGQGLQFLFEYFSETQRNKGNFPGRFSGRQFSNSRSEMNVSTLELGDSALYLCASSLEGSGIEQYFGPGTRLTVT.

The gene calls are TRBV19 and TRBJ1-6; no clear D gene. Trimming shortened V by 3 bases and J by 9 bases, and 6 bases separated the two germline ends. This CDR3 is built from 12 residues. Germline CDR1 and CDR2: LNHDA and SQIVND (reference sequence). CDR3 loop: CASSIGGSPLHF. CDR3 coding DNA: TGTGCCAGTAGTATCGGTGGTTCACCCCTCCACTTT.

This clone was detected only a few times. Written as DNA, the CDR3 is TGTGCCAGCAGCCAAAGGGAGGGGTCCGAGCAGTACTTC. Translating it yields CASSQREGSEQYF. The chain recombines TRBV7-9 with TRBJ2-7; 7 bases align to TRBD2. The germline gives CDR1 SEHNR, CDR2 FQNEAQ (reference sequence). This CDR3 has 13 residues. V lost 5 bases and J lost 6; bases outside the gene matches: 7.

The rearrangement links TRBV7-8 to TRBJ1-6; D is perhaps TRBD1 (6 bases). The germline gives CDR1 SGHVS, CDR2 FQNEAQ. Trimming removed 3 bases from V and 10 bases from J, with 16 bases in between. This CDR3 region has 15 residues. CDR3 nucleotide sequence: TGTGCCAGCAGCTTGGTTCGGCAGGGGAGCTCACCCCTCCACTTT. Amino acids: CASSLVRQGSSPLHF.

The CDR3 reads CASSRGVSSGQETQYF. The CDR3 DNA follows: TGCGCCAGCAGCCGAGGGGTTTCTAGCGGGCAAGAGACCCAGTACTTC. The V and J genes are TRBV5-1 and TRBJ2-5, with 8 positions matching TRBD2. Germline CDR1 SGHRS, CDR2 YFSETQ. V lost 4 bases, J lost 2 bases, and 10 bases stayed unmatched. This CDR3 contains 16 residues.

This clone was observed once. CDR3 residues: CASREGAGANVLTF. Written as DNA, the CDR3 is TGTGCCAGCAGGGAGGGAGCTGGGGCCAACGTCCTGACTTTC. The genes are TRBV28 and TRBJ2-6, with D possibly matching TRBD2 (6 bases). Germline CDR1 is MDHEN and CDR2 is SYDVKM. V was clipped by 6 bases and J by 2 bases, with 8 bases between them. The CDR3 runs to 14 residues. Full variable domain (missing parts from reference TRBV28 and TRBJ2-6): DVKVTQSSRYLVKRTGEKVFLECVQDMDHENMFWYRQDPGLGLRLIYFSYDVKMKEKGDIPEGYSVSREKKERFSLILESASTNQTSMYLCASREGAGANVLTFGAGSRLTVL.

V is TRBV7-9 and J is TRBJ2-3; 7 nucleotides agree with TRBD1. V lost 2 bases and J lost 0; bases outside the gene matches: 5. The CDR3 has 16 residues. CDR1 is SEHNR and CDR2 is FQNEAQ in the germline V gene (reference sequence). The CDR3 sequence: CASSLSRTGSTDTQYF. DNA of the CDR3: TGTGCCAGCAGCTTATCCAGGACAGGAAGCACAGATACGCAGTATTTT.

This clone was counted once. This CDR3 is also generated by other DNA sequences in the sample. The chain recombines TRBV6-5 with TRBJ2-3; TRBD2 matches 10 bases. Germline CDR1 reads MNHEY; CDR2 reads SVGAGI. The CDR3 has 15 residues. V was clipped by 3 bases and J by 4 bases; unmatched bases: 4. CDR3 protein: CASSYLAGVPDTQYF. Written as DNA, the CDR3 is TGTGCCAGCAGTTATCTAGCGGGAGTACCAGATACGCAGTATTTT.

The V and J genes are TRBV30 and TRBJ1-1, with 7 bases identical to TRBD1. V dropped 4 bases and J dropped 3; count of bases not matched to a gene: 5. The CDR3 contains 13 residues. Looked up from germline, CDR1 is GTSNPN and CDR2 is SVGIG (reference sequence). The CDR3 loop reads CAWKGGADTEAFF. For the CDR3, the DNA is TGTGCCTGGAAAGGGGGCGCGGACACTGAAGCTTTCTTT.

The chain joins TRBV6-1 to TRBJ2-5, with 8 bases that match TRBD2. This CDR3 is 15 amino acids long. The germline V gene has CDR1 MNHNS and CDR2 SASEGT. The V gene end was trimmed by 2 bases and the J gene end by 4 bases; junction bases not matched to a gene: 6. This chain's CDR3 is CASSETLAGTETQYF. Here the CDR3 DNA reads TGTGCCAGCAGTGAAACCCTAGCGGGCACAGAGACCCAGTACTTC.

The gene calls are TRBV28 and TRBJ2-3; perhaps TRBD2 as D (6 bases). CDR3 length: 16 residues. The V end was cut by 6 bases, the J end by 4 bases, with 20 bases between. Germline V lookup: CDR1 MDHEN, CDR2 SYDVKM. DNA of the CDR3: TGTGCCAGCAGCACCTTTAGCGGAGGAGTGTCAGATACGCAGTATTTT. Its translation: CASSTFSGGVSDTQYF.

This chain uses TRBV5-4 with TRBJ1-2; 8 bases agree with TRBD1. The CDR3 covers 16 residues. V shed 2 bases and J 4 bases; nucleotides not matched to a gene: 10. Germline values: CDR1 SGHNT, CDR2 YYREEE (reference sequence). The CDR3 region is CASSLGQGAPGYGYTF. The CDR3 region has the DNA TGTGCCAGCAGCTTAGGGCAGGGGGCACCGGGCTATGGCTACACCTTC.

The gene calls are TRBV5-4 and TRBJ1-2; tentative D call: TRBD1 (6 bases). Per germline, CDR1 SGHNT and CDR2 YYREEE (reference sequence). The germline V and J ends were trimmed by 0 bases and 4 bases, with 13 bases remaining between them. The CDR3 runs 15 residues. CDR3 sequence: CASSLAGQSFYGYTF. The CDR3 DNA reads TGTGCCAGCAGCTTGGCAGGACAGTCCTTCTATGGCTACACCTTC.

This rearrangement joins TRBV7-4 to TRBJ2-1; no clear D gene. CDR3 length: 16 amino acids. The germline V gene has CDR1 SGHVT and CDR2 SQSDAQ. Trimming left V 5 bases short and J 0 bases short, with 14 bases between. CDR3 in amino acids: CASSATSEYSYNEQFF. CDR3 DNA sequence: TGTGCCAGCAGCGCGACCAGCGAATACTCCTACAATGAGCAGTTCTTC.

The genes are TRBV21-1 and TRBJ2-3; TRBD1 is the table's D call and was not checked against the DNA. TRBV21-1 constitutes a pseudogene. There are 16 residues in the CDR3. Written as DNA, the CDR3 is TGTGCCAGCAACTCAAGGGGGTGGCTAGCCACAGATACGCAGTATTTT. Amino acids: CASNSRGWLATDTQYF.

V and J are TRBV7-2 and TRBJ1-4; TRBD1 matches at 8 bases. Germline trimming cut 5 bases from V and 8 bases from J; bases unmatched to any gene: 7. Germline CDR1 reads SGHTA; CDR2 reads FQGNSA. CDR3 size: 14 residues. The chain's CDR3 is CASSRDRRGEKLFF. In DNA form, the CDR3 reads TGTGCCAGCAGCCGGGACAGGAGGGGAGAAAAACTGTTTTTT.

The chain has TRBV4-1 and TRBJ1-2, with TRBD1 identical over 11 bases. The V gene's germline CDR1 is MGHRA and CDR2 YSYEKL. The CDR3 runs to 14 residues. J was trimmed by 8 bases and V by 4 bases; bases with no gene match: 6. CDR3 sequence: CASSRGQGVRGYTF. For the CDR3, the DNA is TGCGCCAGCAGCCGGGGACAGGGGGTGAGAGGCTACACCTTC.

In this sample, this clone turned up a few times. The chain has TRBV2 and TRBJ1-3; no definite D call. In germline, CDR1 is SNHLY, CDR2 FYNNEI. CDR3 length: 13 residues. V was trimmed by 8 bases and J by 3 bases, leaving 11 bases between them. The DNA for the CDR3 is TGTGCCAGCGGAGGGAACTATGGAAACACCATATATTTT. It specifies CASGGNYGNTIYF.

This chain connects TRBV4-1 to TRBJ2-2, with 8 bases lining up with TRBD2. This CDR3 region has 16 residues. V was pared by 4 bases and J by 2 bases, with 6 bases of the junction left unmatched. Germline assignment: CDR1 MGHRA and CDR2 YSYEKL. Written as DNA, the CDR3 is TGCGCCAGCAGCCTACCGGGAGGGGCTAACACCGGGGAGCTGTTTTTT. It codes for CASSLPGGANTGELFF.

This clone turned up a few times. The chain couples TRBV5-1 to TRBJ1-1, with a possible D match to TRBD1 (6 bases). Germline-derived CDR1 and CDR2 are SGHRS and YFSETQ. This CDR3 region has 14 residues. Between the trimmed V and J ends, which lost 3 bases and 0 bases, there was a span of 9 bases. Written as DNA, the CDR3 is TGCGCCAGCAGCTCAGGGGCCATGAACACTGAAGCTTTCTTT. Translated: CASSSGAMNTEAFF.

CDR3 DNA: TGTGCCAGCAGCGCTCTTAGCTCTGGGGCCAACGTCCTGACTTTC. Amino acid sequence: CASSALSSGANVLTF. The genes are TRBV9 and TRBJ2-6; D is uncertain. CDR1 is SGDLS, CDR2 YYNGEE, per germline. This CDR3 contains 15 residues. Trimming removed 3 bases at V and 0 bases at J, with 7 bases between.

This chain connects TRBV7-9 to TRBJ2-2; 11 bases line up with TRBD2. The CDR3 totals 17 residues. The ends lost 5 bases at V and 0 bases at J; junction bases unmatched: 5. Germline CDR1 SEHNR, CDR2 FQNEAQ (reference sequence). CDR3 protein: CASSLPTSGANTGELFF. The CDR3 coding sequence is TGTGCCAGCAGCCTCCCGACTAGCGGGGCGAACACCGGGGAGCTGTTTTTT.

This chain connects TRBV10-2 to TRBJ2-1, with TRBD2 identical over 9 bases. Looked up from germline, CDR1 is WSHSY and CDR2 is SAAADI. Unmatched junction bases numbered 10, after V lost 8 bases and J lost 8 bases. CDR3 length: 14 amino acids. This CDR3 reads CASGSGRSSHEQFF. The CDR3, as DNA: TGCGCCAGCGGTAGCGGGAGATCCTCCCATGAGCAGTTCTTC.

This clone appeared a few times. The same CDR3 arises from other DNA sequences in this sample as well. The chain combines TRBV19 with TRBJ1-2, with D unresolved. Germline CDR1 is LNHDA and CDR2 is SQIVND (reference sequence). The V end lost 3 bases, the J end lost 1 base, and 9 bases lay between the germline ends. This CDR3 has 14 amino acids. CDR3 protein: CASSISGGNYGYTF. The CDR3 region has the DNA TGTGCCAGTAGTATCTCTGGCGGTAACTATGGCTACACCTTC.

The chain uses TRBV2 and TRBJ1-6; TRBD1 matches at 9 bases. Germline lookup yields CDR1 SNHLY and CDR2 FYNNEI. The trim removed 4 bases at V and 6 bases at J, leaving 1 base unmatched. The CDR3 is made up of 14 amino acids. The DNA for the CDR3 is TGTGCCAGCAGTGTGGGACAGGGTAATTCACCCCTCCACTTT. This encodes CASSVGQGNSPLHF.